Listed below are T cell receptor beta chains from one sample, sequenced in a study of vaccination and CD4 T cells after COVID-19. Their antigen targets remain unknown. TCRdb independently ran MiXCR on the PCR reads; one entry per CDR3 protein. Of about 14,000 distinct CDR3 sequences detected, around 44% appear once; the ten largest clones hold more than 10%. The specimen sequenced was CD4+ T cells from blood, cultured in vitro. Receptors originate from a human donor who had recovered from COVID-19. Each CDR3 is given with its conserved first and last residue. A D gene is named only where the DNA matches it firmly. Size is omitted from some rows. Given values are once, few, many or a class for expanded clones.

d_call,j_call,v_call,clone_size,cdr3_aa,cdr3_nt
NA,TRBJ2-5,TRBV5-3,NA,CASSLAAPQETQYF,TGTGCCAGCAGCTTGGCAGCTCCCCAAGAGACCCAGTACTTC
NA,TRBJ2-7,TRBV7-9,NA,CASSLQGYEQYF,TGTGCCAGCAGCTTACAGGGGTACGAGCAGTACTTC
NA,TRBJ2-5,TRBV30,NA,CAWSLGETQYF,TGTGCCTGGAGCCTGGGGGAGACCCAGTACTTC
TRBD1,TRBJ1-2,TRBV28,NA,CASKSGGSGGGYTF,TGTGCCAGCAAGTCAGGGGGATCAGGAGGTGGCTACACCTTC
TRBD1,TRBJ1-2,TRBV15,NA,CATSRDSWDRAYGYTF,TGTGCCACCAGCAGAGATAGTTGGGACAGGGCATATGGCTACACCTTC
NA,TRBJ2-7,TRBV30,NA,CAWSALGGGAYEQYF,TGTGCCTGGAGTGCCCTGGGCGGTGGTGCCTACGAGCAGTACTTC
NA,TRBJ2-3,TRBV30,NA,CAWSAEGDTQYF,TGTGCCTGGAGTGCGGAGGGAGATACGCAGTATTTT
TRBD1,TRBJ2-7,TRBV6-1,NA,CASSDTATGLYEQYF,TGTGCCAGCAGTGACACCGCGACAGGGTTGTACGAGCAGTACTTC
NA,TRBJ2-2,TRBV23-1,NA,CASSQGLGDTGELFF,TGCGCCAGCAGTCAGGGACTCGGGGACACCGGGGAGCTGTTTTTT
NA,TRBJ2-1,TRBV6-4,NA,CASSDSGRGDRTEQFF,TGTGCCAGCAGTGACTCAGGTAGGGGGGATCGAACCGAGCAGTTCTTC
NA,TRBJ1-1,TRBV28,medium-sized,CASSFIAGAFF,TGTGCCAGCAGTTTTATAGCCGGAGCTTTCTTT
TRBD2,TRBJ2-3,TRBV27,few,CASSFSFSGTSGAFSTDTQYF,TGTGCCAGCAGCTTCTCCTTTTCCGGGACTAGCGGGGCGTTTAGCACAGATACGCAGTATTTT
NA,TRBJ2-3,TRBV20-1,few,CSAHKAGSTYTQYF,TGCAGTGCTCATAAAGCGGGCTCTACTTATACGCAGTATTTT
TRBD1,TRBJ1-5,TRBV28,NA,CASSPLTGGNQPQHF,TGTGCCAGCAGTCCCCTGACAGGGGGCAATCAGCCCCAGCATTTT
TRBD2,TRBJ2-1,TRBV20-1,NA,CSAIQPLAPSYNEQFF,TGCAGTGCTATCCAGCCACTAGCGCCCTCCTACAATGAGCAGTTCTTC
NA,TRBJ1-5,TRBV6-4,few,CASSENPGFGNQPQHF,TGTGCCAGCAGTGAGAACCCCGGCTTTGGCAATCAGCCCCAGCATTTT
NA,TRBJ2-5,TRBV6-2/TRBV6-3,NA,CASSYTGDSRSETQYF,TGTGCCAGCAGTTACACGGGGGACTCCAGAAGCGAGACCCAGTACTTC
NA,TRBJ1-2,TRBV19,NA,CASNFAGIDGYTF,TGTGCCAGTAACTTCGCAGGTATCGATGGCTACACCTTC
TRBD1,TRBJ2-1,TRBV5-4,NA,CASSLAPGTGGNEQFF,TGTGCCAGCAGCTTGGCCCCCGGGACAGGAGGGAATGAGCAGTTCTTC
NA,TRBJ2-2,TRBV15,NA,CATSDPPGELFF,TGTGCCACCAGCGATCCCCCCGGGGAGCTGTTTTTT
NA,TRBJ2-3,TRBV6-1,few,CASSQWEVELTDTQYF,TGTGCCAGCAGTCAATGGGAGGTGGAGTTAACAGATACGCAGTATTTT
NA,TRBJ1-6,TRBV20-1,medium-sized,CSARGIRSSYNSPLHF,TGCAGTGCTAGAGGGATCCGGAGCTCCTATAATTCACCCCTCCACTTT
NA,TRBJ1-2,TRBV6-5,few,CASSYSGQNYGYTF,TGTGCCAGCAGTTACTCCGGGCAGAACTATGGCTACACCTTC
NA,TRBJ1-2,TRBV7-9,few,CASSSNVGRADDGYTF,TGTGCCAGCAGCTCAAATGTGGGGCGCGCCGATGATGGCTACACCTTC
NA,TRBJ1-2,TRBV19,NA,CTSSLGRPLKGYTF,TGTACCAGTAGTTTGGGACGCCCGTTGAAAGGCTACACCTTC
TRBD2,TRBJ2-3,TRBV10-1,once,CASSSRLAGTTDTQYF,TGCGCCAGCAGTTCCAGACTAGCGGGAACCACAGATACGCAGTATTTT